The present TCR beta chain was sequenced within a study of Graves' ophthalmopathy and Graves' hyperthyroidism. This clonotype was found once. As yet, its antigen is unknown. The study amplified TCR beta CDR3 regions using RNA transcripts. HTBI-primed first-round RT-PCR preceded second-round multiplex PCR. TCRdb recomputed calls from the multiplex PCR reads with MiXCR, one row per CDR3 protein. The data contain over a million distinct CDR3 sequences, roughly 35% of them singletons. The V end was cut by 4 bases, the J end by 6 bases, with 18 bases between. Germline CDR1 SQVTM, CDR2 ANQGSEA. The CDR3 extends over 15 amino acids. Study-wide results and limits: Using 13 signatures, a model distinguished ophthalmopathy from stable hyperthyroidism, reaching just under 90% sensitivity and about 81% specificity. Most expanded clonotypes in thyroid above 0.001 frequency also showed up in blood.

The gene calls are TRBV29-1 and TRBJ2-2, with D perhaps given as TRBD1 or TRBD2 (6 bases each). The specimen sequenced was peripheral blood or thyroid tissue (not recorded which). The receptor was derived from an adult man with Graves' hyperthyroidism. The CDR3 DNA follows: TGCAGCGTTGTGGGGGGCCGCGGCATGGCCGGGGAGCTGTTTTTT. It translates to CSVVGGRGMAGELFF.